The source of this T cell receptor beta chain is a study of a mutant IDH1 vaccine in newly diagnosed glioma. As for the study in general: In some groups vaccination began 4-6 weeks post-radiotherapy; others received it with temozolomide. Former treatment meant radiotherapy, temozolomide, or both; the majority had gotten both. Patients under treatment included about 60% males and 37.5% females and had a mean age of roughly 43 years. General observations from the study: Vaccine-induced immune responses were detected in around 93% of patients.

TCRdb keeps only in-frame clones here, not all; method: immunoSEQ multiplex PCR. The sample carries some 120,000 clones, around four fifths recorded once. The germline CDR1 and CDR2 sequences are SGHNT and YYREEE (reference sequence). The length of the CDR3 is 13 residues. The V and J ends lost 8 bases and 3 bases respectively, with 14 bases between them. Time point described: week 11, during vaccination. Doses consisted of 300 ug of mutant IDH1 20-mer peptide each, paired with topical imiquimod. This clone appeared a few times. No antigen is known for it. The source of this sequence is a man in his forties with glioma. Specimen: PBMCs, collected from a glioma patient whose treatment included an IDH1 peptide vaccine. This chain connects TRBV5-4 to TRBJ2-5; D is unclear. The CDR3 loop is CASRLIIEETQYF. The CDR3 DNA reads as TGTGCCAGTCGTCTGATCATCGAAGAGACCCAGTACTTC.